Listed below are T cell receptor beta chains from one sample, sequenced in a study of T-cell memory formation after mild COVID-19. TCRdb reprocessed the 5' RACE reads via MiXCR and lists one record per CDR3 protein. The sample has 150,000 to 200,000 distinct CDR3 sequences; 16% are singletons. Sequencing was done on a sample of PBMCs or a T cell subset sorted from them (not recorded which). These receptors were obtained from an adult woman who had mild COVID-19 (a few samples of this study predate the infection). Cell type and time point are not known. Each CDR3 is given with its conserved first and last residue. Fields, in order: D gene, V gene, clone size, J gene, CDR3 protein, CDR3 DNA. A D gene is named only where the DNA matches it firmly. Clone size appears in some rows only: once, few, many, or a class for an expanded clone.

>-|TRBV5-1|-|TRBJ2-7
CASSPEGRANRQYF
TGCGCCAGCAGCCCGGAGGGCAGGGCGAACAGGCAGTACTTC
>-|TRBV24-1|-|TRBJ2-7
CATSDSDPRGYEQYF
TGTGCCACCAGTGATTCGGACCCGCGAGGCTACGAGCAGTACTTC
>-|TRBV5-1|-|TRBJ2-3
CASSLERVDTQYF
TGCGCCAGCAGCTTGGAACGCGTAGATACGCAGTATTTT
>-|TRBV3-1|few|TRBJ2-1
CASSRKEGYNEQFF
TGTGCCAGCAGCCGAAAAGAGGGATACAATGAGCAGTTCTTC
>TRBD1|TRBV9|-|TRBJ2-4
CASSVAGGWSKNIQYF
TGTGCCAGCAGCGTAGCAGGGGGTTGGTCCAAAAACATTCAGTACTTC
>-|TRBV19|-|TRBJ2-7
CATGGGGYEQYF
TGTGCCACCGGAGGGGGGGGCTACGAGCAGTACTTC
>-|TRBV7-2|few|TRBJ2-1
CASSNSGNEQFF
TGTGCCAGCAGCAACTCAGGGAATGAGCAGTTCTTC
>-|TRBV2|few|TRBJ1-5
CASSGGGYSNQPQHF
TGTGCCAGCAGCGGAGGTGGATATAGCAATCAGCCCCAGCATTTT
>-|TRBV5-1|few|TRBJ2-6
CASSFGGANVLTF
TGCGCCAGCAGCTTTGGTGGGGCCAACGTCCTGACTTTC
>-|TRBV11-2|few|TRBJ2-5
CASSPLGSRQETQYF
TGTGCCAGCAGCCCCCTCGGCTCCCGCCAAGAGACCCAGTACTTC
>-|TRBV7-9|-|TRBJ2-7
CASSYWASEEQYF
TGTGCCAGCAGCTATTGGGCCAGTGAGGAGCAGTACTTC
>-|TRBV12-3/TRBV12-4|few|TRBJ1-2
CASSRHSRVYGYTF
TGTGCCAGCAGTCGACACTCCCGGGTATATGGCTACACCTTC
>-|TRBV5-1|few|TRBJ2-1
CASSALTIEQFF
TGCGCCAGCAGCGCCCTAACCATAGAGCAGTTCTTC
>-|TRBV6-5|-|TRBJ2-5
CASSYMPGTQSSAQYF
TGTGCCAGCAGTTATATGCCGGGGACCCAATCATCGGCCCAGTACTTC
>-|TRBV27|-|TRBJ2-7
CASRLTGPRSHEQYF
TGTGCCAGCAGGCTGACAGGCCCCCGAAGCCACGAGCAGTACTTC
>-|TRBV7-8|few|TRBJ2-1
CASSLIPARIRSNEQFF
TGTGCCAGCAGCTTAATTCCGGCCCGCATTAGGAGTAATGAGCAGTTCTTC
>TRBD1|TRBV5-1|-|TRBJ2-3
CASSPGQGFTDTQYF
TGCGCCAGCAGTCCGGGACAGGGGTTCACAGATACGCAGTATTTT
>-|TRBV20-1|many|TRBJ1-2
CSATGNRNYGYTF
TGCAGTGCTACAGGGAATCGGAACTATGGCTACACCTTC
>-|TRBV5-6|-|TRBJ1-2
CASSLDPGYGYTF
TGTGCCAGCAGCTTGGATCCAGGCTATGGCTACACCTTC
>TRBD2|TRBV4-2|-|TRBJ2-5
CASSRTSGIVETQYF
TGTGCCAGCTCGAGGACTAGCGGGATAGTCGAGACCCAGTACTTC
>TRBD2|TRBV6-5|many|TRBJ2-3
CASSYGTSRTDTQYF
TGTGCCAGCAGTTACGGGACTAGCCGCACAGATACGCAGTATTTT
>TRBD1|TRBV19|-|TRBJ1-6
CASSIVAGQGLNSPLHF
TGTGCCAGTAGTATTGTCGCTGGACAGGGACTTAATTCACCCCTCCACTTT
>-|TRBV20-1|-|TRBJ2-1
CSARVGQMGNEQFF
TGCAGTGCTAGAGTTGGTCAGATGGGTAATGAGCAGTTCTTC
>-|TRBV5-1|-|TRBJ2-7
CASKGESRYEQYF
TGCGCCAGCAAAGGGGAGTCGAGGTACGAGCAGTACTTC
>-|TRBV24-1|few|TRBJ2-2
CATSDWGPGELFF
TGTGCCACCAGTGATTGGGGACCCGGGGAGCTGTTTTTT
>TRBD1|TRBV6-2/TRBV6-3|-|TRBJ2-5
CASSYSFGGDRGNQETQYF
TGTGCCAGCAGTTACTCCTTTGGAGGGGACAGGGGGAATCAAGAGACCCAGTACTTC
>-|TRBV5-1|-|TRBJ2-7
CASRLSGQREQYF
TGCGCCAGCCGACTGTCCGGACAGCGCGAGCAGTACTTC
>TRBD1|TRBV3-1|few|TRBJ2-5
CASSQRGRQETQYF
TGTGCCAGCAGCCAGAGGGGGCGGCAAGAGACCCAGTACTTC
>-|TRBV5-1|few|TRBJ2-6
CASSLGGNGANVLTF
TGCGCCAGCAGCTTGGGAGGGAATGGGGCCAACGTCCTGACTTTC
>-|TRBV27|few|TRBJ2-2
CASSYRTGELFF
TGTGCCAGCAGTTATAGAACCGGGGAGCTGTTTTTT
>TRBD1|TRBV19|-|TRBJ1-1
CASSKSGGVKDTEAFF
TGTGCCAGTAGTAAGTCAGGGGGAGTTAAGGACACTGAAGCTTTCTTT
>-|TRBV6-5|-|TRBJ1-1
CASSYLTGASEAFF
TGTGCCAGCAGTTACCTAACCGGGGCCAGTGAAGCTTTCTTT
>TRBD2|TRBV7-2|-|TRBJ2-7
CASSTGLAGGTTYEQYF
TGTGCCAGCAGCACCGGACTAGCGGGAGGTACTACTTACGAGCAGTACTTC
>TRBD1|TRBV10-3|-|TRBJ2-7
CAIRGPGQGAYEQYF
TGTGCCATCAGGGGTCCCGGACAGGGGGCCTACGAGCAGTACTTC
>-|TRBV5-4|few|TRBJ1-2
CASSSGTEYGYTF
TGTGCCAGCAGCTCGGGGACCGAGTATGGCTACACCTTC
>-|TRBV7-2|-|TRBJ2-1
CASSLSSRGSYNEQFF
TGTGCCAGCAGCTTGTCTTCCCGGGGCTCCTACAATGAGCAGTTCTTC
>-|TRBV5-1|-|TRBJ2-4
CASRPGTTKNIQYF
TGCGCCAGCAGGCCCGGGACAACCAAAAACATTCAGTACTTC
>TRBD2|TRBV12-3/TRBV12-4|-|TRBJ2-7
CASSPLAGGPWEQYF
TGTGCCAGCAGTCCTCTAGCGGGAGGGCCGTGGGAGCAGTACTTC
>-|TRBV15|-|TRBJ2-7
CATSRVQGSYEQYF
TGTGCCACCAGCAGAGTTCAGGGGTCCTACGAGCAGTACTTC
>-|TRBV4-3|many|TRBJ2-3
CASSGTNTDTQYF
TGCGCCAGCAGCGGTACAAACACAGATACGCAGTATTTT
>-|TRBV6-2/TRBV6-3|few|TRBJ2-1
CASSYDRESYNEQFF
TGTGCCAGCAGTTACGATCGCGAATCCTACAATGAGCAGTTCTTC
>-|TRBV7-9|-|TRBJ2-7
CASSLGVGRMTNYEQYF
TGTGCCAGCAGCTTAGGGGTCGGCAGGATGACGAACTACGAGCAGTACTTC
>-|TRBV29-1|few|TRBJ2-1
CSVGDGSSYNEQFF
TGCAGCGTCGGTGACGGGAGCTCCTACAATGAGCAGTTCTTC
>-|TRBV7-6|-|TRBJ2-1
CASSSSPNIYSSYNEQFF
TGTGCCAGCAGCTCCTCTCCAAACATTTATAGCTCCTACAATGAGCAGTTCTTC
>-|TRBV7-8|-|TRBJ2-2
CASSLLILRGELFF
TGTGCCAGCAGCCTGCTTATCTTGAGGGGGGAGCTGTTTTTT
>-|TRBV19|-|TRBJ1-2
CASRRAYGYTF
TGTGCCAGTAGGAGAGCCTATGGCTACACCTTC
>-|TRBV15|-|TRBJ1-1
CATSRVYVGDGAFF
TGTGCCACCAGCAGAGTTTATGTTGGGGATGGGGCTTTCTTT
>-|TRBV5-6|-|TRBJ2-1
CASSLSFAGGDEQFF
TGTGCCAGCAGCTTGAGTTTCGCTGGGGGCGATGAGCAGTTCTTC
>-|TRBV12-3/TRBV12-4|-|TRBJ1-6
CASGLGDNSPLHF
TGTGCCAGCGGGCTCGGGGATAATTCACCCCTCCACTTT
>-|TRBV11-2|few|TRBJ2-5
CASSQADSGTQYF
TGTGCCAGCAGTCAAGCAGACTCCGGGACCCAGTACTTC
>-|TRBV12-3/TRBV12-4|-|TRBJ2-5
CASSLRQPKETQYF
TGTGCCAGCAGTTTACGACAGCCCAAGGAGACCCAGTACTTC